This T cell receptor beta chain was retrieved from a study of shared clonotypes between healthy human individuals. CDR3 length: 16 residues. Germline V gene lookup returns CDR1 SGHRS and CDR2 YFSETQ. V dropped 3 bases and J dropped 5; count of bases not matched to a gene: 11. Broader study findings: Apart from blood, nothing was sampled; tissue repertoires likely differ.

Notes on this clone: Its antigen is unidentified.

Donation came from healthy HIV-negative adults that had no recent acute infections or vaccinations. Using immunoSEQ multiplex PCR, the repertoire was profiled, and TCRdb retains in-frame clones only, with some absent. The sample holds more than 450,000 clones, around 79% seen once. The rearrangement uses TRBV5-1 and TRBJ1-3, with TRBD1 matching over 7 bases. What was sequenced was PBMCs. This clonotype was obtained from a woman in her forties in good health. Some clones in this sample may be carry-over from other donors' samples. CDR3 sequence: CASSSLEDRDRNTIYF. CDR3 nucleotide sequence: TGCGCCAGCAGCTCCCTCGAAGACAGGGATCGAAACACCATATATTTT. Combining the CDR3 with reference TRBV5-1 and TRBJ1-3 gives the whole variable domain KAGVTQTPRYLIKTRGQQVTLSCSPISGHRSVSWYQQTPGQGLQFLFEYFSETQRNKGNFPGRFSGRQFSNSRSEMNVSTLELGDSALYLCASSSLEDRDRNTIYFGEGSWLTVV.